One and the same sample provided the 24 T cell receptor beta chains below, sequenced in a study of T cells in Graves' hyperthyroidism and ophthalmopathy. TCR beta CDR3 region amplification was performed from RNA transcripts. The primer set for the first-round RT-PCR of the TCR CDR3 was HTBI. One entry per CDR3 protein, called by TCRdb with MiXCR from the multiplex PCR reads. The repertoire holds approximately 200,000 distinct CDR3 sequences, with around 19% as singletons. Sequenced material: blood. Receptors originate from a man aged 35 to 55 with Graves' hyperthyroidism.

This clonotype was recorded many times. J is TRBJ2-1 and V is TRBV12-3 or TRBV12-4; D remains unclear. The V end was cut by 5 bases, the J end by 0 bases, with 14 bases between. The CDR3 has 16 residues. The CDR3 loop is CASSPQRISSYNEQFF. The CDR3 DNA reads as TGTGCCAGCAGTCCTCAGAGGATTAGCTCCTACAATGAGCAGTTCTTC.

Remarks on this clonotype: A much larger clone differs by one base, so this may be a read error. The DNA is omitted, as the CDR3 cannot be located on it reliably, and the CDR3 follows TCRdb's listing. The chain employs TRBV24-1 and TRBJ2-2. Germline V lookup: CDR1 KGHDR, CDR2 SFDVKD. The CDR3 totals 16 residues, both ends included. CDR3 protein: CATSDLWAGGTGELLF.

This clonotype was counted many times. The chain uses TRBV3-1 and TRBJ1-2; 8 nucleotides agree with TRBD1. Germline assignment: CDR1 LGHDT and CDR2 YNNKEL (reference sequence). This CDR3 spans 16 amino acids. The trim removed 3 bases at V and 4 bases at J, leaving 10 bases unmatched. The CDR3 spells CASSHLGQGTGYGYTF. CDR3 sequence (DNA): TGTGCCAGCAGCCACCTTGGACAGGGAACAGGCTATGGCTACACCTTC. Full variable domain (outside the CDR3, taken from reference TRBV3-1 and TRBJ1-2): DTAVSQTPKYLVTQMGNDKSIKCEQNLGHDTMYWYKQDSKKFLKIMFSYNNKELIINETVPNRFSPKSPDKAHLNLHINSLELGDSAVYFCASSHLGQGTGYGYTFGSGTRLTVV.

This clonotype has a count of ten or more. The J gene is TRBJ2-2, the V gene TRBV27; D may be TRBD1 (5 bases). Germline CDR1 is MNHEY and CDR2 is SMNVEV (reference sequence). The CDR3 loop spans 15 amino acids. V dropped 8 bases and J dropped 4 bases, with 17 bases sitting between them. The CDR3 loop reads CASGILGRGTGELFF. CDR3 nucleotide sequence: TGTGCCAGCGGTATTCTGGGGCGTGGCACCGGGGAGCTGTTTTTT.

This clonotype showed up just a few times. The chain has TRBV7-9 and TRBJ2-2, with D tentatively TRBD1 (6 bases). Germline CDR1 reads SEHNR; CDR2 reads FQNEAQ (reference sequence). CDR3 length equals 16 residues. Trimming stripped 1 base from V and 4 bases from J, with 13 bases between. The CDR3 DNA reads as TGTGCCAGCAGCTTAGTGGGCAGGGGCGGCACCGGGGAGCTGTTTTTT. Translation: CASSLVGRGGTGELFF.

This clonotype was detected a few times. The gene calls are TRBV12-3 or TRBV12-4 and TRBJ1-4; 11 bases fit TRBD1. This CDR3 has 13 residues. Germline trimming cut 3 bases from V and 10 bases from J; bases unmatched to any gene: 1. CDR3 amino acids: CASSFGTGGKLFF. DNA of the CDR3: TGTGCCAGCAGTTTCGGGACAGGGGGAAAACTGTTTTTT.

Concerning this clonotype: A read error may be the cause here, since a much bigger clone is one base away. V usage is TRBV27 and J usage is TRBJ2-2; TRBD2 is a possible D gene (5 bases). Germline V lookup: CDR1 MNHEY, CDR2 SMNVEV (reference sequence). The CDR3 contains 15 residues. The CDR3 sequence: CASSLPPGNTRELFF. The CDR3 DNA is TGTGCCAGCAGTTTACCCCCCGGGAACACCAGGGAGCTGTTTTTT.

There are many counts of this clonotype. The chain carries TRBV11-2 and TRBJ2-3; 7 nucleotides line up with TRBD1. The germline CDR1 and CDR2 sequences are SGHAT and FQNNGV. CDR3 size: 15 residues. The V gene end was trimmed by 4 bases and the J gene end by 1 base; junction bases not matched to a gene: 5. In nucleotides, the CDR3 is TGTGCCAGCAGCTCGACAGGGCGGGGCACAGATACGCAGTATTTT. It codes for CASSSTGRGTDTQYF. Together with reference TRBV11-2 and TRBJ2-3, the CDR3 gives the full variable domain: EAGVAQSPRYKIIEKRQSVAFWCNPISGHATLYWYQQILGQGPKLLIQFQNNGVVDDSQLPKDRFSAERLKGVDSTLKIQPAKLEDSAVYLCASSSTGRGTDTQYFGPGTRLTVL.

The sample holds many counts of this clonotype. The V call is TRBV7-3, the J call TRBJ2-2; TRBD1 agrees at 9 bases. Germline assignment: CDR1 SGHTA and CDR2 FQGTGA. The CDR3 contains 16 residues. With 4 bases clipped from V and 0 bases from J, the junction kept 3 bases outside the gene matches. The CDR3 region has the DNA TGTGCCAGCAGCTCTCGGACAGGGGCGAACACCGGGGAGCTGTTTTTT. It encodes CASSSRTGANTGELFF.

This clonotype was observed a handful of times. A read error may be the cause here, since a much bigger clone is one base away. The CDR3 is CASSLGGSSQGTQYF. The CDR3 region has the DNA TGTGCCAGCAGCTTGGGCGGGAGTTCTCAAGGGACCCAGTACTTC. V gene TRBV7-2 combines with J gene TRBJ2-5, with 7 bases matching TRBD2. This CDR3 is built from 15 residues. From germline, CDR1 is SGHTA and CDR2 FQGNSA.

The genes are TRBV7-6 and TRBJ2-2; TRBD1 or TRBD2 may be the D gene (5 bases each). Germline V gene data show CDR1 as SGHVS and CDR2 as FNYEAQ. CDR3 length: 16 amino acids. The V end lost 5 bases, the J end lost 5 bases, and 18 bases lay between the germline ends. CDR3 loop: CASSLLSERGTGELFF. As DNA, the CDR3 is TGTGCCAGCAGCCTACTGAGTGAGAGGGGAACCGGGGAGCTGTTTTTT.

The chain recombines TRBV5-1 with TRBJ2-5, with a tentative D call TRBD1 (6 bases). The V end lost 1 base, the J end lost 4 bases, and 14 bases lay between the germline ends. This CDR3 spans 15 amino acids. Germline CDR1 is SGHRS and CDR2 is YFSETQ. CDR3 in amino acids: CASSLFLGAGETQYF. As DNA, the CDR3 is TGCGCCAGCAGCTTGTTTCTGGGGGCGGGAGAGACCCAGTACTTC.

This clonotype was recorded at least ten times. This chain links TRBV5-8 with TRBJ2-1; no definite D call. CDR3 length: 14 residues. Looked up from germline, CDR1 is SGHTS and CDR2 is YDEGEE. V lost 3 bases and J lost 0, with 7 bases in between. The CDR3 sequence: CASSSVSSYNEQFF. The CDR3 nucleotides read TGTGCCAGCAGCTCGGTGAGCTCCTACAATGAGCAGTTCTTC.

This clonotype was observed many times. The chain has TRBV12-3 or TRBV12-4 and TRBJ1-2; D is ambiguous. V lost 1 base to trimming and J lost 1 base, with 10 bases between them. The length of the CDR3 is 15 residues. CDR3 DNA sequence: TGTGCCAGCAGTTTAGTGACCCGCCGTAACTATGGCTACACCTTC. Its translation is CASSLVTRRNYGYTF.

The sample holds many counts of this clonotype. The chain is built from TRBV27 and TRBJ2-3, with 7 bases matching TRBD1. With V trimmed by 5 bases and J by 2 bases, 7 bases remained unmatched. The CDR3 is 15 amino acids. Germline CDR1 is MNHEY and CDR2 is SMNVEV (reference sequence). CDR3 sequence reads: CASSIHRGNTDTQYF. CDR3 sequence (DNA): TGTGCCAGCAGTATCCACAGGGGAAACACAGATACGCAGTATTTT.

Notes on this clonotype: Possible read error: a much larger clone is one base away. The chain combines TRBV20-1 with TRBJ1-5; D is perhaps TRBD1 (6 bases). This CDR3 has 13 amino acids. CDR1 is DFQATT, CDR2 SNEGSKA, per germline (reference sequence). The V gene lost 6 bases and the J gene lost 2 bases, with 11 bases spanning the gap. CDR3 protein: CSAWAGGNQPQHF. For the CDR3, the DNA is TGCAGTGCATGGGCAGGGGGCAATCAGCCCCAGCATTTT.

At least ten counts were recorded for this clonotype. The J gene is TRBJ2-2, the V gene TRBV2; 9 bases agree with TRBD1. This CDR3 spans 15 amino acids. V lost 4 bases to trimming and J lost 5 bases; unmatched junction nucleotides: 5. CDR1 and CDR2 from the germline V gene are SNHLY and FYNNEI. DNA of the CDR3: TGTGCCAGCAGTGTTACAGGGGGCGATACCGGGGAGCTGTTTTTT. It specifies CASSVTGGDTGELFF.

This clonotype has a count of ten or more. The rearrangement joins TRBV11-3 to TRBJ2-7; tentative D call: TRBD2 (6 bases). CDR1 and CDR2 (germline): SGHNT, YENEEA. The CDR3 spans 15 residues. The V end was cut by 5 bases, the J end by 4 bases, with 18 bases between. The CDR3, as DNA: TGTGCCAGCAGCCACGGTATGGGTAGCGGATACGAGCAGTACTTC. Amino acid sequence: CASSHGMGSGYEQYF.

The V call is TRBV4-2, the J call TRBJ1-2; D unclear. V was trimmed by 1 base and J by 0 bases, leaving 9 bases between them. Germline values: CDR1 LGHNA, CDR2 YNFKEQ. This CDR3 comprises 15 residues. CDR3 loop: CASSQGDRANYGYTF. The CDR3 region has the DNA TGTGCCAGCAGCCAAGGGGATCGAGCTAACTATGGCTACACCTTC.

This clonotype was seen more than once but under ten times. J is TRBJ1-2 and V is TRBV6-1; 9 nucleotides agree with TRBD1. J gave up 7 bases and V 4 bases, and 13 bases lay outside the gene matches. The CDR3 totals 16 residues. Germline CDR1 and CDR2: MNHNS and SASEGT. This CDR3 is CASSVVGTGSNSGYTF. CDR3 DNA: TGTGCCAGCAGTGTGGTCGGGACAGGGTCAAACAGTGGCTACACCTTC.

This clonotype was seen repeatedly, ten times or more. The CDR3 sequence is CATGGGGNTEAFF. CDR3 nucleotides: TGTGCCACCGGAGGGGGAGGGAACACTGAAGCTTTCTTT. The genes are TRBV7-9 and TRBJ1-1; D perhaps matches TRBD1 (6 bases). Germline CDR1 reads SEHNR; CDR2 reads FQNEAQ (reference sequence). CDR3 length equals 13 residues. Trimming pared 10 bases from V and 1 base from J, leaving 13 bases between.

The V and J genes are TRBV7-3 and TRBJ2-3; 12 bases match TRBD2. Trimming at V came to 5 bases and at J to 6 bases, leaving 3 bases not matched to a gene. This CDR3 contains 14 residues. Germline V gives CDR1 SGHTA, CDR2 FQGTGA. The CDR3: CASSRLAGEDTQYF. For the CDR3, the DNA is TGTGCCAGCAGCCGACTAGCGGGGGAGGATACGCAGTATTTT.

This clonotype was observed at least ten times. The gene calls are TRBV7-3 and TRBJ2-2; 8 bases are a match to TRBD2. This CDR3 spans 15 amino acids. Germline assignment: CDR1 SGHTA and CDR2 FQGTGA. The V segment lost 4 bases and the J segment 6 bases; nucleotides outside the gene matches: 7. Here the CDR3 DNA reads TGTGCCAGCAGCTCGCCGGGACTAGACCCCGGGGAGCTGTTTTTT. This sequence encodes CASSSPGLDPGELFF. Supplemented by reference TRBV7-3 and TRBJ2-2, the full variable domain reads GAGVSQTPSNKVTEKGKYVELRCDPISGHTALYWYRQSLGQGPEFLIYFQGTGAADDSGLPNDRFFAVRPEGSVSTLKIQRTERGDSAVYLCASSSPGLDPGELFFGEGSRLTVL.

This clonotype was seen many times. The genes are TRBV6-1 and TRBJ2-2; D remains unclear. Trimming took 8 bases from V and 5 from J, leaving 18 bases between them. The CDR3 is 15 residues long. Germline CDR1 reads MNHNS; CDR2 reads SASEGT. CDR3 protein: CASRPRLGDTGELFF. The CDR3 DNA follows: TGTGCCAGCCGCCCCAGGTTGGGCGATACCGGGGAGCTGTTTTTT.